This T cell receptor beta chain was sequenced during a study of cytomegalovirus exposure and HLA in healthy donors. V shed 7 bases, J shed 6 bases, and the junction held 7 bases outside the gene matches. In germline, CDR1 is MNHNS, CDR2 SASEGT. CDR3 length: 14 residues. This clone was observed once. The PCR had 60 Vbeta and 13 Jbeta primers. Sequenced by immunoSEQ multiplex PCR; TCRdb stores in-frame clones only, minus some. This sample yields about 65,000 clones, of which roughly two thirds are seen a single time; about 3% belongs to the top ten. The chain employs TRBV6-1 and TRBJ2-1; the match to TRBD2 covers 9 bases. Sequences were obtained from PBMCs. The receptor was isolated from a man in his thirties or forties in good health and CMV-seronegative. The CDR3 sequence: CASTLAGTANEQFF. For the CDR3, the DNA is TGTGCCAGCACCCTAGCGGGGACGGCCAATGAGCAGTTCTTC.